The 32 T cell receptor beta chains below were found in one sample sequenced in a study of cytomegalovirus exposure and HLA in healthy donors. The PCR was carried out with 60 Vbeta primers and 13 Jbeta primers. The assay was immunoSEQ multiplex PCR, and TCRdb's table has in-frame clones only and misses some. The sample consists of under 150,000 clones, over 75% of them appearing once. The sample taken for sequencing was PBMCs. All receptors derive from a man between 50 and 59 years old in good health and CMV-seronegative.

By sample fraction, this clone is medium-sized. V is TRBV5-5 and J is TRBJ1-4; 7 bases fit TRBD1. This CDR3 has 14 residues. The germline gives CDR1 SGHKS, CDR2 YYEKEE (reference sequence). Trimming removed 4 bases from V and 2 bases from J; junction bases left unmatched: 2. CDR3 amino acids: CASSSRGTNEKLFF. The CDR3 region has the DNA TGTGCCAGCAGCAGCAGGGGGACTAATGAAAAACTGTTTTTT.

In DNA, the CDR3 is TGTGCCAGCAGGGGGACAGGGCTGTACGAGCAGTACTTC. This encodes CASRGTGLYEQYF. This chain links TRBV6-1 with TRBJ2-7, with 9 positions matching TRBD1. Trimming at V came to 6 bases and at J to 4 bases, leaving 4 bases not matched to a gene. From germline, CDR1 is MNHNS and CDR2 SASEGT. The CDR3 contains 13 residues.

The chain links TRBV7-2 to TRBJ2-5, with TRBD2 as a possible D gene (6 bases). Germline V CDR1 and CDR2: SGHTA, FQGNSA. Trimming took off 5 bases at V and 5 bases at J, with 30 bases between the two ends. CDR3 length: 19 residues. The CDR3 region is CASSHSDPRALPGDETQYF. The CDR3 DNA sequence: TGTGCCAGCAGCCATTCAGATCCCAGGGCACTACCGGGGGACGAGACCCAGTACTTC.

The rearrangement uses TRBV19 and TRBJ1-1, with D uncertain. Between the trimmed V and J ends, which lost 5 bases and 4 bases, there was a span of 17 bases. The CDR3 has 15 amino acids. Germline V lookup: CDR1 LNHDA, CDR2 SQIVND (reference sequence). CDR3 region: CASSYDTQPLTEAFF. CDR3 nucleotides: TGTGCCAGTAGTTATGACACTCAACCCCTCACTGAAGCTTTCTTT.

This chain joins TRBV14 and TRBJ2-3, with TRBD2 as a possible D gene (5 bases). Per the germline V gene, CDR1 is SGHDN and CDR2 is FVKESK. CDR3 length: 14 residues. V shed 1 base and J shed 2 bases, with 7 bases lying between them. The CDR3 loop reads CASSQGRTTDTQYF. In DNA form, the CDR3 reads TGTGCCAGCAGCCAAGGGAGGACCACAGATACGCAGTATTTT.

The sample holds one count of this clone. J is TRBJ1-4 and V is TRBV30, with a weak D call TRBD1 (6 bases). The CDR3 is made up of 14 amino acids. Germline assignment: CDR1 GTSNPN and CDR2 SVGIG (reference sequence). V shed 4 bases and J shed 7 bases, with 16 bases lying between them. DNA of the CDR3: TGTGCCTGGAATACAGGGATAGCAGGTGAAAAACTGTTTTTT. Its protein is CAWNTGIAGEKLFF.

The chain combines TRBV6-1 with TRBJ1-1; 7 bases match TRBD1. V was clipped by 5 bases and J by 4 bases; unmatched bases: 7. Per the germline V gene, CDR1 is MNHNS and CDR2 is SASEGT. CDR3 length: 14 amino acids. The CDR3 DNA follows: TGTGCCAGCAGTAGAGGGGGCTGGGGCACTGAAGCTTTCTTT. Protein: CASSRGGWGTEAFF.

This sequence joins TRBV28 and TRBJ2-5; D perhaps matches TRBD2 (6 bases). The V end was cut by 5 bases, the J end by 4 bases, with 20 bases between. The CDR3 covers 16 residues. Germline CDR1 MDHEN, CDR2 SYDVKM. As DNA, the CDR3 is TGTGCCAGCAGTCCACGTGGAGGGTTGGATCGAGAGACCCAGTACTTC. This translates into CASSPRGGLDRETQYF.

The chain employs TRBV4-1 and TRBJ1-2, with a weak D call TRBD1 (6 bases). Per germline, CDR1 MGHRA and CDR2 YSYEKL. The CDR3 has 16 residues. The germline V and J ends were trimmed by 2 bases and 5 bases, with 18 bases remaining between them. For the CDR3, the DNA is TGCGCCAGCAGCCAATCTACAGGGACCCCACGGTATGGCTACACCTTC. The encoded protein is CASSQSTGTPRYGYTF.

This chain links TRBV19 with TRBJ1-1, with D possibly TRBD1 on 5 matching bases. Per germline, CDR1 LNHDA and CDR2 SQIVND (reference sequence). This CDR3 spans 14 amino acids. With 5 bases removed from V and 1 base from J, the gap between germline ends came to 11 bases. For the CDR3, the DNA is TGTGCCAGTAGTTTCCGGACATCGAACACTGAAGCTTTCTTT. It specifies CASSFRTSNTEAFF. Looking up the rest from reference TRBV19 and TRBJ1-1 gives the full variable domain: DGGITQSPKYLFRKEGQNVTLSCEQNLNHDAMYWYRQDPGQGLRLIYYSQIVNDFQKGDIAEGYSVSREKKESFPLTVTSAQKNPTAFYLCASSFRTSNTEAFFGQGTRLTVV.

The J gene is TRBJ2-5, the V gene TRBV14; D might be TRBD1 (5 bases). Per the germline V gene, CDR1 is SGHDN and CDR2 is FVKESK. CDR3 length: 13 amino acids. V lost 4 bases and J 5 bases, leaving 11 bases between the germline ends. The CDR3 is CASSRDSLETQYF. The CDR3 DNA follows: TGTGCCAGCAGCCGTGACAGTCTTGAGACCCAGTACTTC.

The chain is built from TRBV7-8 and TRBJ2-6; possible D gene TRBD1, 6 bases. With 9 bases removed from V and 2 bases from J, the gap between germline ends came to 20 bases. The CDR3 length is 17 residues. From germline, CDR1 is SGHVS and CDR2 FQNEAQ. CDR3 sequence (DNA): TGTGCCAGTTCACACAGGGACCCCGGCGCTGGGGCCAACGTCCTGACTTTC. Its translation: CASSHRDPGAGANVLTF.

The chain recombines TRBV7-2 with TRBJ1-1; TRBD1 might be the D (6 bases). With 3 bases removed from V and 0 bases from J, the gap between germline ends came to 11 bases. There are 15 residues in the CDR3. Germline V gene data show CDR1 as SGHTA and CDR2 as FQGNSA. CDR3: CASSFTGPMNTEAFF. The CDR3 coding sequence is TGTGCCAGCAGCTTCACAGGGCCAATGAACACTGAAGCTTTCTTT.

A remark on this clone: The sample has other DNA sequences that encode this CDR3 too. V usage is TRBV6-1 and J usage is TRBJ2-5; 8 bases line up with TRBD2. J lost 3 bases, V lost 4 bases, and 7 bases had no gene match. Germline assignment: CDR1 MNHNS and CDR2 SASEGT. The CDR3 consists of 15 residues. This CDR3 is CASSGGGAGEETQYF. The CDR3 DNA is TGTGCCAGCAGTGGGGGGGGAGCGGGAGAAGAGACCCAGTACTTC.

This clone occurred a few times. The gene calls are TRBV6-1 and TRBJ1-1; TRBD1 matches at 7 bases. Trimming at V came to 4 bases and at J to 1 base, leaving 3 bases not matched to a gene. Germline V gene data show CDR1 as MNHNS and CDR2 as SASEGT. The CDR3 is 14 residues long. The CDR3 region has the DNA TGTGCCAGCAGTGCTCGGGACAGGAACACTGAAGCTTTCTTT. Translating gives CASSARDRNTEAFF.

J is TRBJ2-6 and V is TRBV6-5; a possible D gene is TRBD1 (5 bases). The germline V gene has CDR1 MNHEY and CDR2 SVGAGI. The germline V and J ends were trimmed by 2 bases and 3 bases, with 8 bases remaining between them. The CDR3 runs to 15 residues. The CDR3, as DNA: TGTGCCAGCAGTTACGAAGGGGTTGGGGCCAACGTCCTGACTTTC. This translates into CASSYEGVGANVLTF.

The rearrangement uses TRBV6-1 and TRBJ2-4; the D gene is possibly TRBD1 (5 bases). Trimming took 2 bases from V and 2 from J, leaving 10 bases between them. CDR3 length equals 15 residues. The germline V gene has CDR1 MNHNS and CDR2 SASEGT. CDR3 sequence: CASSELSGSKNIQYF. CDR3 DNA: TGTGCCAGCAGTGAATTGTCAGGGTCCAAAAACATTCAGTACTTC.

This clone has more than one count but fewer than ten. This chain uses TRBV27 with TRBJ2-7; D is perhaps TRBD2 (5 bases). Trimming pared 3 bases from V and 3 bases from J, leaving 21 bases between. CDR1 is MNHEY, CDR2 SMNVEV, per germline (reference sequence). The CDR3 has 17 residues. The CDR3 here is CASSLHGLSVTLYEQYF. The CDR3 coding sequence is TGTGCCAGCAGTTTGCATGGACTTTCCGTTACACTCTACGAGCAGTACTTC.

The chain combines TRBV5-1 with TRBJ1-1; 10 bases match TRBD1. CDR1 SGHRS and CDR2 YFSETQ come from the germline V gene. After removal of 3 bases from V and 5 bases from J, the junction contained 10 bases not matched to a gene. CDR3 length: 16 amino acids. CDR3 amino acids: CASSSRQGASRTEAFF. CDR3 bases: TGCGCCAGCAGCTCCCGACAGGGGGCGAGTAGGACTGAAGCTTTCTTT.

V and J are TRBV7-8 and TRBJ2-6, with TRBD2 matching 11 bases. Germline V gene data show CDR1 as SGHVS and CDR2 as FQNEAQ. CDR3 size: 16 residues. Trimming took 5 bases from V and 10 from J; bases not matched to a gene: 10. The CDR3 DNA reads as TGTGCCAGCAGCGGCGGCGCTAGCGGGAGGATTAACGTCCTGACTTTC. This translates into CASSGGASGRINVLTF.

The chain links TRBV5-4 to TRBJ2-5; D unresolved. Germline V lookup: CDR1 SGHNT, CDR2 YYREEE (reference sequence). The length of the CDR3 is 14 residues. V shed 4 bases and J shed 1 base, with 11 bases lying between them. The CDR3 reads CASSQRQVQETQYF. In DNA form, the CDR3 reads TGTGCCAGCAGCCAAAGACAAGTCCAAGAGACCCAGTACTTC.

The chain joins TRBV9 to TRBJ2-1; D is uncertain. V dropped 0 bases and J dropped 6 bases, with 10 bases sitting between them. The CDR3 has 14 amino acids. Per the germline V gene, CDR1 is SGDLS and CDR2 is YYNGEE. The DNA of the CDR3 is TGTGCCAGCAGCGTAGATGGCTTTTCCAATGAGCAGTTCTTC. Its protein product is CASSVDGFSNEQFF.

The gene calls are TRBV11-2 and TRBJ2-5, with 9 positions matching TRBD1. With V trimmed by 2 bases and J by 5 bases, 9 bases remained unmatched. Germline V gene lookup returns CDR1 SGHAT and CDR2 FQNNGV. The CDR3 runs 16 residues. The CDR3 spells CASSLTPGQGAETQYF. As DNA, the CDR3 is TGTGCCAGCAGCTTAACGCCGGGACAGGGTGCGGAGACCCAGTACTTC.

The chain is built from TRBV5-4 and TRBJ2-1; 8 bases map to TRBD2. The CDR3 loop spans 15 amino acids. Trimming cost V 4 bases and J 2 bases; bases outside gene matches: 5. CDR1 SGHNT and CDR2 YYREEE come from the germline V gene (reference sequence). CDR3 coding DNA: TGTGCCAGCAGCATGGAGACTAGCGCCTACAATGAGCAGTTCTTC. Its translation is CASSMETSAYNEQFF.

This clone was recorded once. The chain carries TRBV28 and TRBJ1-5, with TRBD1 as a possible D gene (5 bases). This CDR3 comprises 14 residues. The germline V gene has CDR1 MDHEN and CDR2 SYDVKM. Between the trimmed V and J ends, which lost 6 bases and 2 bases, there was a span of 11 bases. CDR3 region: CASSDSGGNQPQHF. The CDR3 DNA sequence: TGTGCCAGCAGCGACAGTGGGGGCAATCAGCCCCAGCATTTT.

This chain connects TRBV6-6 to TRBJ2-1, with 13 bases identical to TRBD2. Germline values: CDR1 MNHNY, CDR2 SVGAGI (reference sequence). V dropped 6 bases and J dropped 6; count of bases not matched to a gene: 5. CDR3 size: 15 residues. DNA for the CDR3: TGTGCCAGCAGAACTGGGACTAGCGGGATCAATGAGCAGTTCTTC. Its translation: CASRTGTSGINEQFF.

This clone was recorded many times. The chain is built from TRBV11-2 and TRBJ2-3; 8 bases align to TRBD2. The CDR3 sequence is 17 residues long. The V gene end was trimmed by 6 bases and the J gene end by 3 bases; junction bases not matched to a gene: 14. Germline lookup yields CDR1 SGHAT and CDR2 FQNNGV. Written as DNA, the CDR3 is TGTGCCAGCAGAAAAGGTGACTTAGCGGGACGAACAGATACGCAGTATTTT. This gives the protein CASRKGDLAGRTDTQYF.

V usage is TRBV9 and J usage is TRBJ2-7, with D maybe TRBD2 (6 bases). The CDR3 is 16 amino acids. Germline V gene sequence: CDR1 SGDLS, CDR2 YYNGEE. V lost 4 bases, J lost 6 bases, and 23 bases lay in between. The CDR3 region is CASSRGMGEYLSEQYF. In DNA form, the CDR3 reads TGTGCCAGCAGCCGGGGGATGGGGGAGTATCTTTCCGAGCAGTACTTC.

The J gene is TRBJ2-7, the V gene TRBV4-1, with 7 nucleotides matching TRBD1. Germline V CDR1 and CDR2: MGHRA, YSYEKL. The CDR3 contains 15 residues. V shed 0 bases and J 0 bases; nucleotides not matched to a gene: 2. The CDR3 sequence is CASSQDGTASYEQYF. As DNA, the CDR3 is TGCGCCAGCAGCCAAGACGGGACAGCCTCCTACGAGCAGTACTTC.

This sequence joins TRBV6-1 and TRBJ2-3, with 8 bases aligning to TRBD1. This CDR3 spans 15 amino acids. The germline V gene encodes CDR1 MNHNS and CDR2 SASEGT. V dropped 5 bases and J dropped 0; count of bases not matched to a gene: 4. CDR3: CASSQGAYSTDTQYF. The CDR3 DNA reads as TGTGCCAGCAGTCAGGGGGCTTATAGCACAGATACGCAGTATTTT.

V usage is TRBV18 and J usage is TRBJ1-2; TRBD1 aligns across 9 bases. The germline gives CDR1 KGHSH, CDR2 LQKENI. V lost 2 bases and J lost 10; bases outside the gene matches: 14. This CDR3 has 16 amino acids. As DNA, the CDR3 is TGTGCCAGCTCACCAACCCCGGAACAGGGGGCTACGGCCTACACCTTC. This translates into CASSPTPEQGATAYTF.

The gene calls are TRBV9 and TRBJ1-4; a weak D match, TRBD1 (6 bases). The germline V and J ends were trimmed by 3 bases and 5 bases, with 11 bases remaining between them. The CDR3 is 14 amino acids. Germline CDR1 and CDR2: SGDLS and YYNGEE. Here the CDR3 reads CASSGGQRNEKLFF. The CDR3 bases are TGTGCCAGCAGCGGAGGACAGCGCAATGAAAAACTGTTTTTT. The whole variable domain, remainder taken from reference TRBV9 and TRBJ1-4, is DSGVTQTPKHLITATGQRVTLRCSPRSGDLSVYWYQQSLDQGLQFLIQYYNGEERAKGNILERFSAQQFPDLHSELNLSSLELGDSALYFCASSGGQRNEKLFFGSGTQLSVL.